This T cell receptor beta chain was recovered during a study of early T cells in non-severe SARS-CoV-2 infection. The wider study: Bulk RNA isolated from unsorted whole blood underwent sequencing; chains were not paired.

The germline V and J ends were trimmed by 4 bases and 2 bases, with 8 bases remaining between them. Germline CDR1 and CDR2: SGHAT and FQNNGV. This CDR3 has 13 residues. Researchers attached unique molecular identifiers to individual cDNA molecules. TCRdb redid the calling of the 5' RACE reads with MiXCR, one entry per CDR3 protein. Among some 67,000 distinct CDR3 sequences listed, 13% were seen once. Overall study results and limits: The VDJdb matching leaned toward anti-spike CD8 responses and overlooked private and CD4 specificities.

This clonotype was counted many times. Antigen specificity is unknown. The clonotype comes from an adult who was a healthcare worker with PCR-confirmed SARS-CoV-2 infection or an uninfected control (not recorded which). The rearrangement joins TRBV11-2 to TRBJ2-5, with D uncertain. Sequencing input: whole blood. The CDR3 DNA follows: TGTGCCAGCAGCTACTCACAACAAGAGACCCAGTACTTC. This codes for CASSYSQQETQYF.